A selection of T cell receptor beta chains follows, all from one sample in a study of glioma-infiltrating T cells after dendritic cell vaccination. The data were produced by immunoSEQ multiplex PCR, yet TCRdb's version contains in-frame clones alone and is incomplete. This sample has 95,000 to 110,000 clones; roughly 80% occur once, and the top ten carry approximately 12%. The sequencing here drew on blood, taken before dendritic cell vaccination. The receptors stem from a human donor with glioblastoma. Each CDR3 is given with its conserved first and last residue. D genes are given only for firm matches. Rows give clone size only sometimes, using once, few, many, or a class for an expanded clone.

J gene: TRBJ2-1; D gene: TRBD1; V gene: TRBV6-4; clone size: NA; CDR3 DNA: TGTGCCAGCCCCGACAGGGAGATCAACAATGAGCAGTTCTTC; CDR3 protein: CASPDREINNEQFF
J gene: TRBJ1-1; D gene: NA; V gene: TRBV7-2; clone size: NA; CDR3 DNA: TGTGCCAGCAGCCCCAGGGCAGTGAACACTGAAGCTTTCTTT; CDR3 protein: CASSPRAVNTEAFF
J gene: TRBJ2-5; D gene: NA; V gene: TRBV6-1; clone size: few; CDR3 DNA: TGTGCCAGCAGTAGACAGGGACTGGGCCAAGAGACCCAGTACTTC; CDR3 protein: CASSRQGLGQETQYF
J gene: TRBJ1-5; D gene: NA; V gene: TRBV7-6; clone size: NA; CDR3 DNA: TGTGCCAGCAGCCCCCGGGGGGGGTCCATCAATCAGCCCCAGCATTTT; CDR3 protein: CASSPRGGSINQPQHF
J gene: TRBJ1-1; D gene: NA; V gene: TRBV5-1; clone size: NA; CDR3 DNA: TGCGCCAGCAGCTTGTCGGGAGAATTAACTTTGAACACTGAAGCTTTCTTT; CDR3 protein: CASSLSGELTLNTEAFF
J gene: TRBJ1-1; D gene: NA; V gene: TRBV2; clone size: NA; CDR3 DNA: TGTGCCAGCAGGACGGGGGTCACTGAAGCTTTCTTT; CDR3 protein: CASRTGVTEAFF
J gene: TRBJ2-7; D gene: TRBD2; V gene: TRBV5-4; clone size: NA; CDR3 DNA: TGTGCCAGCAGCACCCCTAGCGGGGGGGCCCGCGAGCAGTACTTC; CDR3 protein: CASSTPSGGAREQYF
J gene: TRBJ1-2; D gene: TRBD1; V gene: TRBV9; clone size: once; CDR3 DNA: TGTGCCAGCAGCGCCCCAGGGGGAGGCTATGGCTACACCTTC; CDR3 protein: CASSAPGGGYGYTF
J gene: TRBJ1-2; D gene: NA; V gene: TRBV7-6; clone size: NA; CDR3 DNA: TGTGCCAGCAGCCAGGACAGTGGGGATGGGGGATATGGCTACACCTTC; CDR3 protein: CASSQDSGDGGYGYTF
J gene: TRBJ1-4; D gene: NA; V gene: TRBV5-1; clone size: few; CDR3 DNA: TGCGCCAGCAGCTTCAGGGATCCGAATGAAAAACTGTTTTTT; CDR3 protein: CASSFRDPNEKLFF
J gene: TRBJ2-7; D gene: TRBD1; V gene: TRBV29-1; clone size: NA; CDR3 DNA: TGCAGCGTTGCTGACAGGGATATCGAGCAGTACTTC; CDR3 protein: CSVADRDIEQYF
J gene: TRBJ2-1; D gene: NA; V gene: TRBV18; clone size: NA; CDR3 DNA: TGTGCCAGCTCACCTGAGGACTATTCCGCCTACAATGAGCAGTTCTTC; CDR3 protein: CASSPEDYSAYNEQFF
J gene: TRBJ1-1; D gene: NA; V gene: TRBV4-1; clone size: NA; CDR3 DNA: TGCGCCAGCAGACCCCCTTCCGCCCGGACTGAAGCTTTCTTT; CDR3 protein: CASRPPSARTEAFF
J gene: TRBJ2-4; D gene: TRBD1; V gene: TRBV5-1; clone size: NA; CDR3 DNA: TGCGCCAGCAGCTTGGAGGGGACAGGGAACATTCAGTACTTC; CDR3 protein: CASSLEGTGNIQYF
J gene: TRBJ2-5; D gene: TRBD2; V gene: TRBV7-3; clone size: NA; CDR3 DNA: TGTGCCAGCAGCTTAAGAGGAGCGGGGGGTTCTCCGTCTATAGAGACCCAGTACTTC; CDR3 protein: CASSLRGAGGSPSIETQYF
J gene: TRBJ2-5; D gene: TRBD2; V gene: TRBV29-1; clone size: NA; CDR3 DNA: TGCAGCGTTTCCAGCGGGGGGGAAGAGACCCAGTACTTC; CDR3 protein: CSVSSGGEETQYF
J gene: TRBJ2-5; D gene: NA; V gene: TRBV29-1; clone size: NA; CDR3 DNA: TGCAGCGTGCCCTACGATCGAGAGACCCAGTACTTC; CDR3 protein: CSVPYDRETQYF
J gene: TRBJ2-3; D gene: TRBD2; V gene: TRBV7-6; clone size: few; CDR3 DNA: TGTGCCAGCAGCCCGAGGACTAGCGGGGGCACAGATACGCAGTATTTT; CDR3 protein: CASSPRTSGGTDTQYF
J gene: TRBJ2-3; D gene: NA; V gene: TRBV6-5; clone size: NA; CDR3 DNA: TGTGCCAGCAGTTTGACGGGGGGCACAGATACGCAGTATTTT; CDR3 protein: CASSLTGGTDTQYF
J gene: TRBJ1-1; D gene: NA; V gene: TRBV30; clone size: NA; CDR3 DNA: TGTGCCGGGAGGCGGCAGGAAGCTTTCTTT; CDR3 protein: CAGRRQEAFF
J gene: TRBJ2-3; D gene: TRBD1; V gene: TRBV27; clone size: NA; CDR3 DNA: TGTGCCAGCAGTACCTTTATGCGGACAGGGGCAGATACGCAGTATTTT; CDR3 protein: CASSTFMRTGADTQYF
J gene: TRBJ2-3; D gene: NA; V gene: TRBV11-2; clone size: NA; CDR3 DNA: TGTGCCAGCAGCTTAGTCTTAGCGACAGATACGCAGTATTTT; CDR3 protein: CASSLVLATDTQYF
J gene: TRBJ2-7; D gene: NA; V gene: TRBV4-1; clone size: NA; CDR3 DNA: TGCGCCAGCAGCCAAGACGACCCGACAGCCTACGAGCAGTACTTC; CDR3 protein: CASSQDDPTAYEQYF
J gene: TRBJ2-2; D gene: NA; V gene: TRBV19; clone size: NA; CDR3 DNA: TGTGCCAGTAGTTCGGCCGGGGAGCTGTTTTTT; CDR3 protein: CASSSAGELFF
J gene: TRBJ1-1; D gene: NA; V gene: TRBV4-2; clone size: NA; CDR3 DNA: TGTGCCAGCAACGCGGGGGCAGGGAGACCTGAAGCTTTCTTT; CDR3 protein: CASNAGAGRPEAFF
J gene: TRBJ2-7; D gene: NA; V gene: TRBV11-1; clone size: NA; CDR3 DNA: TGTGCCAGCAGCTTAGATGGAGGGGAGTACGAGCAGTACTTC; CDR3 protein: CASSLDGGEYEQYF
J gene: TRBJ2-7; D gene: NA; V gene: TRBV19; clone size: NA; CDR3 DNA: TGTGCCAGTAGTATTTCCCAGAACCTCTACGAGCAGTACTTC; CDR3 protein: CASSISQNLYEQYF
J gene: TRBJ2-7; D gene: TRBD1; V gene: TRBV19; clone size: NA; CDR3 DNA: TGTGCCAGCCGACCGGGACAGTCCTACGAGCAGTACTTC; CDR3 protein: CASRPGQSYEQYF
J gene: TRBJ1-4; D gene: TRBD1; V gene: TRBV30; clone size: NA; CDR3 DNA: TGTGCCTGGAGCGATAAGCGTTGGGACAGGAATGAAAAACTGTTTTTT; CDR3 protein: CAWSDKRWDRNEKLFF
J gene: TRBJ2-2; D gene: TRBD2; V gene: TRBV11-3; clone size: NA; CDR3 DNA: TGTGCCAGCAGCTCGGGACTAGCGTACACCGGGGAGCTGTTTTTT; CDR3 protein: CASSSGLAYTGELFF
J gene: TRBJ1-4; D gene: NA; V gene: TRBV15; clone size: NA; CDR3 DNA: TGTGCCACCAGCGCCGGAATGGTAGGGGTTGAAAAACTGTTTTTT; CDR3 protein: CATSAGMVGVEKLFF
J gene: TRBJ1-5; D gene: TRBD1; V gene: TRBV11-1; clone size: NA; CDR3 DNA: TGTGCCAGCTCACAGGGGGCAGGGCAGCCCCAGCATTTT; CDR3 protein: CASSQGAGQPQHF
J gene: TRBJ2-7; D gene: TRBD1; V gene: TRBV5-6; clone size: NA; CDR3 DNA: TGTGCCAGCAGCCCACCCGGGACAGGGTGGAGTGACGAGCAGTACTTC; CDR3 protein: CASSPPGTGWSDEQYF
J gene: TRBJ1-2; D gene: TRBD1; V gene: TRBV19; clone size: NA; CDR3 DNA: TGTGCCAGTAGGGGGACAGGCTATGGCTACACCTTC; CDR3 protein: CASRGTGYGYTF
J gene: TRBJ2-1; D gene: TRBD2; V gene: TRBV5-4; clone size: NA; CDR3 DNA: TGTGCCAGCAGGCCACTAGCGGCGTTTTACAATGAGCAGTTCTTC; CDR3 protein: CASRPLAAFYNEQFF
J gene: TRBJ1-1; D gene: NA; V gene: TRBV10-3; clone size: NA; CDR3 DNA: TGTGCCATCAGTGAGTCGTATGCAGGGAACACTGAAGCTTTCTTT; CDR3 protein: CAISESYAGNTEAFF
J gene: TRBJ2-1; D gene: TRBD1; V gene: TRBV18; clone size: NA; CDR3 DNA: TGTGCCAGCTCATTGGGACAGGGTAATGAGCAGTTCTTC; CDR3 protein: CASSLGQGNEQFF
J gene: TRBJ2-7; D gene: NA; V gene: TRBV7-9; clone size: NA; CDR3 DNA: TGTGCCAGCAGCTTGTTTCAGGGGTTGCAGGTTTACGAGCAGTACTTC; CDR3 protein: CASSLFQGLQVYEQYF
J gene: TRBJ2-7; D gene: NA; V gene: TRBV27; clone size: NA; CDR3 DNA: TGTGCCAGCAGTTTAGGCCTCGCGGCAGTCTACGAGCAGTACTTC; CDR3 protein: CASSLGLAAVYEQYF
J gene: TRBJ1-6; D gene: NA; V gene: TRBV30; clone size: NA; CDR3 DNA: TGTGCCTGGAGTGTACGGGGATTTAATTCACCCCTCCACTTT; CDR3 protein: CAWSVRGFNSPLHF
J gene: TRBJ2-1; D gene: NA; V gene: TRBV4-3; clone size: NA; CDR3 DNA: TGCGCCAGCAGCCTACAGGGAAGGGGCTCCTACAATGAGCAGTTCTTC; CDR3 protein: CASSLQGRGSYNEQFF
J gene: TRBJ1-2; D gene: TRBD1; V gene: TRBV5-1; clone size: NA; CDR3 DNA: TGCGCCAGCAGCTCTCCGGGACAGGGGGCGGGTGGCTACACCTTC; CDR3 protein: CASSSPGQGAGGYTF
J gene: TRBJ1-1; D gene: TRBD1; V gene: TRBV5-1; clone size: NA; CDR3 DNA: TGCGCCAGCAGCCTAGAGACAGGGACCACTGAAGCTTTCTTT; CDR3 protein: CASSLETGTTEAFF
J gene: TRBJ1-2; D gene: NA; V gene: TRBV6-6; clone size: once; CDR3 DNA: TGTGCCAGCAGAAAAGACCAACAGCCCTACTATGGCTACACCTTC; CDR3 protein: CASRKDQQPYYGYTF
J gene: TRBJ2-1; D gene: NA; V gene: TRBV30; clone size: NA; CDR3 DNA: TGTGCCTGGAGTGCGGGTCTAGCCGATGAGCAGTTCTTC; CDR3 protein: CAWSAGLADEQFF
J gene: TRBJ1-2; D gene: TRBD1; V gene: TRBV14; clone size: NA; CDR3 DNA: TGTGCCAGCAGCCCCGGGACAGGACCCTATTATGGCTACACCTTC; CDR3 protein: CASSPGTGPYYGYTF
J gene: TRBJ1-1; D gene: TRBD1; V gene: TRBV5-4; clone size: NA; CDR3 DNA: TGTGCCAGCGGATATGACAGGGGCACTGAAGCTTTCTTT; CDR3 protein: CASGYDRGTEAFF
J gene: TRBJ1-2; D gene: NA; V gene: TRBV29-1; clone size: NA; CDR3 DNA: TGCAGCGTACAGGGTTATCCGGGGGGCCCGGACTATGGCTACACCTTC; CDR3 protein: CSVQGYPGGPDYGYTF
J gene: TRBJ1-5; D gene: NA; V gene: TRBV27; clone size: NA; CDR3 DNA: TGTGCCACCAGGAGGGCGGGTAGTCAGCCCCAGCATTTT; CDR3 protein: CATRRAGSQPQHF
J gene: TRBJ2-5; D gene: TRBD2; V gene: TRBV11-1; clone size: NA; CDR3 DNA: TGTGCCAGCAGCGCCCGGGGGGATCAGCTGGAGACCCAGTACTTC; CDR3 protein: CASSARGDQLETQYF
J gene: TRBJ2-7; D gene: TRBD2; V gene: TRBV7-6; clone size: NA; CDR3 DNA: TGTGCCAGCAGCACCGCTCGGGCGGGGGTAAGCTCCTACGAGCAGTACTTC; CDR3 protein: CASSTARAGVSSYEQYF
J gene: TRBJ1-5; D gene: TRBD1; V gene: TRBV19; clone size: once; CDR3 DNA: TGTGCCAGTAGTACATCGAACAGGGGGCGCAAGCAGCCCCAGCATTTT; CDR3 protein: CASSTSNRGRKQPQHF
J gene: TRBJ1-1; D gene: NA; V gene: TRBV15; clone size: NA; CDR3 DNA: TGTGCCACCAGCAGAGAAGGGACCGGGACAAAGAACACTGAAGCTTTCTTT; CDR3 protein: CATSREGTGTKNTEAFF
J gene: TRBJ1-2; D gene: NA; V gene: TRBV28; clone size: NA; CDR3 DNA: TGTGCCAGCAGTTTCGGAGGGGATAACTATGGCTACACCTTC; CDR3 protein: CASSFGGDNYGYTF
J gene: TRBJ2-1; D gene: TRBD2; V gene: TRBV30; clone size: NA; CDR3 DNA: TGTGCCTGGAGTAGCGGGGGGGCGGTCAATGAGCAGTTCTTC; CDR3 protein: CAWSSGGAVNEQFF